Here is one T cell receptor beta chain with its context. Trimming stripped 6 bases from V and 0 bases from J, with 9 bases between. Germline lookup yields CDR1 MNHEY and CDR2 SVGEGT. There are 14 residues in the CDR3. A second PCR, run for about 6 to 11 cycles, used a sample-barcoded 5' primer plus a J-beta primer mix. A tag from a template-switch adaptor with 12 random nucleotides marked each cDNA molecule. TCRdb re-called the 5' RACE reads with MiXCR, one entry per CDR3 protein. The profile shows 600,000 to 850,000 distinct CDR3 sequences, around 25% of them singletons. The sample comes from a study of blood T cells in healthy people across ages. Study in general: Every two T cells gave about one barcoded beta molecule via template switching.

A further study also used this sample, focusing on T cells of mothers and their children. That work adds: Thymic selection shapes TCR recombination output in related pairs, and it does so similarly in unrelated pairs.

The receptor's source is a boy aged 5 to 17 in good health. The specimen was blood. The chain joins TRBV6-2 or TRBV6-3 to TRBJ1-3; D ambiguous. CDR3 bases: TGTGCCAGCAGCTTCAGACGCTCTGGAAACACCATATATTTT. Translation: CASSFRRSGNTIYF.